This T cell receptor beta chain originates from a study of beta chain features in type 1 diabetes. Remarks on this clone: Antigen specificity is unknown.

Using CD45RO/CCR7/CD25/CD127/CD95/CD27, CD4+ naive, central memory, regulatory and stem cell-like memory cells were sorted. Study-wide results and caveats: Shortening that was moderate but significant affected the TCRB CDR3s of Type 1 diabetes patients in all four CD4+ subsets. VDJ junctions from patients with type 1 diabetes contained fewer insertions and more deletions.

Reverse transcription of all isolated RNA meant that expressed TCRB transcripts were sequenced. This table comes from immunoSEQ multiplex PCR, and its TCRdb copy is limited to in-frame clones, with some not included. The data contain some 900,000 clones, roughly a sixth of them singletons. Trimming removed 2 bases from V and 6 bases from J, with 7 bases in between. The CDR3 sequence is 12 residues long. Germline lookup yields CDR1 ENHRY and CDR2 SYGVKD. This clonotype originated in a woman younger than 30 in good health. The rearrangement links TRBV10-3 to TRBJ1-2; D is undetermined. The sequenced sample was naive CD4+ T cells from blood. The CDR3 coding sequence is TGTGCCATCAGTGAGCCCCGGGATGGCTACACCTTC. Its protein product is CAISEPRDGYTF.